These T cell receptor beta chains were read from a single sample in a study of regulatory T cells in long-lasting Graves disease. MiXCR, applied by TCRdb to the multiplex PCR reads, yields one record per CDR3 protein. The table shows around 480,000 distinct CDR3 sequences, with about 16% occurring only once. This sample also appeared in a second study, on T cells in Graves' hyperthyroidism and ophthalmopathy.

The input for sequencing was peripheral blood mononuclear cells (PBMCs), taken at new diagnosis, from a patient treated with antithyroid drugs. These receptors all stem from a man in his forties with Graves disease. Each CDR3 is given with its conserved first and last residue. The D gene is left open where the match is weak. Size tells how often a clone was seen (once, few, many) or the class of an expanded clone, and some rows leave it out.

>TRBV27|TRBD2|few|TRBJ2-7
TGTGCCAGCAGTTTACAGCGGGAGGGCCTCTACGAGCAGTACTTC
CASSLQREGLYEQYF
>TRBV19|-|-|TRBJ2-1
TGTGCCAGTTCTAGAAGGGACTCCTACAATGAGCAGTTCTTC
CASSRRDSYNEQFF
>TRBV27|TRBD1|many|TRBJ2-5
TGTGCCAGCAGTTTATCTAGGACAGGGGTAACAGAGACCCAGTACTTC
CASSLSRTGVTETQYF
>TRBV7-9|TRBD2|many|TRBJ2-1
TGTGCCAGCAGCTTAGATCGGACTAGCGGGAAGGGTGAGCAGTTCTTC
CASSLDRTSGKGEQFF
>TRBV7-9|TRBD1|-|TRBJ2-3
TGTGCCAGCAGCTTAGGGTATTGGGACAGAATTACAGATACGCAGTATTTT
CASSLGYWDRITDTQYF
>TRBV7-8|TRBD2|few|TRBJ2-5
TGTGCCAGCAGCCCCATCCTAGCGGAAGAGACCCAGTACTTC
CASSPILAEETQYF
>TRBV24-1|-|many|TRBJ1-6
TGTGCCACCAGTGATTCACGGCTGAATTCACCCCTCCACTTT
CATSDSRLNSPLHF
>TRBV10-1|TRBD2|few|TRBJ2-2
TGCGCCAGACAGCGTAGGCTAGCGGGAGGGCCTCACACCGGGGAGCTGTTTTTT
CARQRRLAGGPHTGELFF
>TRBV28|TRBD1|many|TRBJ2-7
TGTGCCAGCAGTTGGACAGGGGTGACCTACGAGCAGTACTTC
CASSWTGVTYEQYF
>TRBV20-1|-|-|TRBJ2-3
TGCAATGCCGGGACTCTTAAGACGGATACGCAGTATTTT
CNAGTLKTDTQYF
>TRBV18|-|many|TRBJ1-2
TGTGCCAGCTCACCACGGACAGACAACTATGGCTACACCTTC
CASSPRTDNYGYTF
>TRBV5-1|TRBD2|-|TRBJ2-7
TGCGCCAGCAGAATACTAGCGGGAGGCTACGAGCAGTACTTC
CASRILAGGYEQYF
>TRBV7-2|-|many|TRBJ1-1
TGTGCCAGCAGCTTCGGGATTGAAGCTTTCTTT
CASSFGIEAFF
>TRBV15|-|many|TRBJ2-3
TGTGCCACCAGCTCCCCAGCGGAGGGCACAGATACGCAGTATTTT
CATSSPAEGTDTQYF
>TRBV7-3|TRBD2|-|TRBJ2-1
TGTGCCAGCAGCCGTGGACTAGCGGGGTACAATGAGCAGCTCTTC
CASSRGLAGYNEQLF
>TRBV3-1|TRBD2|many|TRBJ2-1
TGTGCCAGCAGCCGCCATGGACTAGCGGTTTACAATGAGCAGTTCTTC
CASSRHGLAVYNEQFF
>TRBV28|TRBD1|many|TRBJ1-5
TGTGCCAGCAGACAAACAGGGGACAATCAGCCCCAGCATTTT
CASRQTGDNQPQHF
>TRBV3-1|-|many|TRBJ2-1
TGTGCCAGCAGCCAAGAACTATCCCGGCGGAGCGGGAATGAGCAGTTCTTC
CASSQELSRRSGNEQFF
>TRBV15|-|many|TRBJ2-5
TGTGCCACCATCGGGGACAACCAAGAGACCCAGTACTTC
CATIGDNQETQYF
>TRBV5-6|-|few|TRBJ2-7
TGTGCCAGCAGCCTGGGGGTCACACCCTACGAGCAGTACTTC
CASSLGVTPYEQYF
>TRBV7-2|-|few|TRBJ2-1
TGTGCCAGCAGCTTATCTACTTACGATGAGCAGTTCTTC
CASSLSTYDEQFF
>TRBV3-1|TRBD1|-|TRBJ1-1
TGTGCCAGCAGCATACAGGGGGCGGCTTTCTTT
CASSIQGAAFF
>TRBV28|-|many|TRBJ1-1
TGTGCCAGCAGGTTGACAAGGTCAGAAGCTTTCTTT
CASRLTRSEAFF
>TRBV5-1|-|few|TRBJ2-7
TGCGCCAGCAGCTTGTTGTGGGAAAGGACCTACGAGCAGTACTTC
CASSLLWERTYEQYF
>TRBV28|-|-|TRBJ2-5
TGTGCCAGCAGCGCGGACCGGGGCAGGGCCTCCCAAGAGACCCAGTACTTC
CASSADRGRASQETQYF
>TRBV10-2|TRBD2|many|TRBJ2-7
TGCGCCAGTAACCTAGCGGGAGGGCCCTACGAGCAGTACTTC
CASNLAGGPYEQYF
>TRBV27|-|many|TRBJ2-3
TGTGCCAGCAGTCACCGCACAGATACGCAGTATTTT
CASSHRTDTQYF
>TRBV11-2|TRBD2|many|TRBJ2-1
TGTGCCAGCAGCTTAACTAGCGGGAGATCCTACAATGAGCAGTTCTTC
CASSLTSGRSYNEQFF
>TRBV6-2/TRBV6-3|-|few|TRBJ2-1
TGTGCCAGCAGTTACTCGCCCCCGGGGGCAGTCGCCAATGAGCAGTTCTTC
CASSYSPPGAVANEQFF
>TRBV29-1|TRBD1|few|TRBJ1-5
TGCAGCGTTGTACAGGGGGCGAGTAATCAGCCCCAGCATTTT
CSVVQGASNQPQHF
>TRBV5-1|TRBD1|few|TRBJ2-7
TGCGCCAGCAACCGGGACAGGGCCTACGAGCAGTACTTC
CASNRDRAYEQYF
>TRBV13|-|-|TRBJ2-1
TGTGCCAGCAGCTTACAGACTCACAATGAGCAGTTCTTC
CASSLQTHNEQFF
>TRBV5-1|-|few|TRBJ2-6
TGCGCCAGCAGCGTGGGGAGGGGGATTTCTCCCTCTGGGGCCAACGTCCTGACTTTC
CASSVGRGISPSGANVLTF
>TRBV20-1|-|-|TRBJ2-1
TGCAGTGCTAGTCCTCCCTCAGTTGGGTACAATGAGCAGTTCTTC
CSASPPSVGYNEQFF
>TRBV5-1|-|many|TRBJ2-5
TGCGCCAGCAGCCAGGGTAGGAGTCAAGAGACCCAGTACTTC
CASSQGRSQETQYF
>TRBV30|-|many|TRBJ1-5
TGTGCCTGGAGCGCAGATAGCAATCAGCCCCAGCATTTT
CAWSADSNQPQHF
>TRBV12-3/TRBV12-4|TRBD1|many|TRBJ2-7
TGTGCCAGCAGTTTGGACGTAGGGGGCAGGACCTACGAGCAGTACTTC
CASSLDVGGRTYEQYF